Presented here are 21 T cell receptor beta chains from one specimen sequenced in a study of blood T cells in healthy people across ages. PCR was performed a second time for about 7 to 12 cycles using a sample-barcoded 5' primer and a J-beta primer mix. TCRdb re-called the 5' RACE reads with MiXCR, one entry per CDR3 protein. The data show approximately 670,000 distinct CDR3 sequences, about 43% seen once. Sequences were obtained from blood. The receptors come from a man older than 75 in good health.

In its sample, this clonotype was seen once. The chain links TRBV20-1 to TRBJ2-7; D gene uncertain. The germline CDR1 and CDR2 sequences are DFQATT and SNEGSKA (reference sequence). CDR3 size: 14 residues. The V gene lost 0 bases and the J gene lost 0 bases, with 9 bases spanning the gap. The CDR3 sequence is CSAREVGSSYEQYF. The CDR3 region has the DNA TGCAGTGCTAGAGAGGTGGGCAGCTCCTACGAGCAGTACTTC.

This sequence joins TRBV7-2 and TRBJ2-7, with 11 positions matching TRBD1. This CDR3 comprises 14 residues. Germline CDR1 is SGHTA and CDR2 is FQGNSA. The ends lost 7 bases at V and 3 bases at J; junction bases unmatched: 5. CDR3 residues: CASKGDRGFYEQYF. CDR3 DNA sequence: TGTGCCAGCAAGGGGGACAGGGGGTTCTACGAGCAGTACTTC. Drawing the rest from reference TRBV7-2 and TRBJ2-7, the complete variable domain is GAGVSQSPSNKVTEKGKDVELRCDPISGHTALYWYRQSLGQGLEFLIYFQGNSAPDKSGLPSDRFSAERTGGSVSTLTIQRTQQEDSAVYLCASKGDRGFYEQYFGPGTRLTVT.

The chain carries TRBV3-1 and TRBJ2-7; TRBD2 might be the D (5 bases). The assigned J gene may be wrong: the sequence end matches TRBJ2-5 better. This CDR3 region has 14 residues. Germline V CDR1 and CDR2: LGHDT, YNNKEL (reference sequence). CDR3 nucleotides: TGTGCCAGCAGCCAGTTCCGGGGAGTGGAGACCCAGTACTTC. This translates into CASSQFRGVETQYF.

For this clonotype: This could be a read error, since a much larger clone is one nucleotide away. The J gene is TRBJ2-3, the V gene TRBV29-1; TRBD2 matches 14 bases. CDR1 SQVTM and CDR2 ANQGSEA come from the germline V gene. The CDR3 sequence is 16 residues long. CDR3 sequence reads: CSATPGTSGSTGTQYF. DNA of the CDR3: TGCAGCGCCACACCGGGGACTAGCGGGAGCACAGGTACGCAGTATTTT.

This clonotype was counted ten times or more. The chain joins TRBV4-3 to TRBJ2-3; TRBD2 agrees at 9 bases. V shed 5 bases, J shed 4 bases, and the junction held 4 bases outside the gene matches. The CDR3 is 14 residues long. The germline V gene has CDR1 LGHNA and CDR2 YSLEER. The chain's CDR3 is CASSSGGGADTQYF. CDR3 nucleotide sequence: TGCGCCAGCAGCAGCGGCGGGGGGGCAGATACGCAGTATTTT.

The chain uses TRBV6-1 and TRBJ2-7, with 9 positions matching TRBD2. The CDR3 length is 15 residues. Per germline, CDR1 MNHNS and CDR2 SASEGT. J gave up 0 bases and V 8 bases, and 8 bases lay outside the gene matches. DNA of the CDR3: TGTGCCAGCGGTATAGCGGGGGCCAGCTCCTACGAGCAGTACTTC. It yields the protein CASGIAGASSYEQYF.

The J gene is TRBJ2-5, the V gene TRBV20-1; 8 bases are shared with TRBD2. CDR3 length: 12 residues. V dropped 8 bases and J dropped 11; count of bases not matched to a gene: 13. CDR1 is DFQATT, CDR2 SNEGSKA, per germline (reference sequence). The CDR3 sequence is CSSSSGSRIQYF. CDR3 bases: TGCAGTTCCTCTAGCGGGTCGAGAATACAGTACTTC.

The rearrangement uses TRBV20-1 and TRBJ2-1; D possibly uses TRBD1 or TRBD2 (5 bases each). Germline loops: CDR1 DFQATT, CDR2 SNEGSKA (reference sequence). The CDR3 contains 11 residues. Trimming took 6 bases from V and 9 from J, leaving 12 bases between them. The CDR3: CSATEGFEQFF. In DNA, the CDR3 is TGCAGTGCCACAGAGGGGTTTGAGCAGTTCTTC.

This clonotype has a handful of counts. The gene calls are TRBV7-2 and TRBJ2-1; no firm D call. This CDR3 has 14 amino acids. Trimming shortened V by 2 bases and J by 12 bases, and 17 bases separated the two germline ends. Germline V gene data show CDR1 as SGHTA and CDR2 as FQGNSA. CDR3 DNA sequence: TGTGCCAGCAGCTTATTTTCGACGGACCCGGGGCAGTTCTTC. Translating gives CASSLFSTDPGQFF.

This clonotype was counted only a few times. V is TRBV5-6 and J is TRBJ2-2; the D is unclear. The CDR3 is 13 residues long. With 1 base removed from V and 6 bases from J, the gap between germline ends came to 7 bases. Germline V CDR1 and CDR2: SGHDT, YYEEEE. CDR3 in amino acids: CASSLWQAGELFF. DNA for the CDR3: TGTGCCAGCAGCTTGTGGCAGGCCGGGGAGCTGTTTTTT. The full variable domain, completed using reference TRBV5-6 and TRBJ2-2, is DAGVTQSPTHLIKTRGQQVTLRCSPKSGHDTVSWYQQALGQGPQFIFQYYEEEERQRGNFPDRFSGHQFPNYSSELNVNALLLGDSALYLCASSLWQAGELFFGEGSRLTVL.

The chain uses TRBV6-6 and TRBJ2-1; TRBD1 matches 7 bases. With 2 bases clipped from V and 2 bases from J, the junction kept 3 bases outside the gene matches. The CDR3 totals 15 residues. Germline V gives CDR1 MNHNY, CDR2 SVGAGI (reference sequence). CDR3 amino acids: CASSYPTGPYNEQFF. In DNA form, the CDR3 reads TGTGCCAGCAGTTACCCGACAGGGCCCTACAATGAGCAGTTCTTC.

The chain couples TRBV2 to TRBJ2-5, with 8 positions matching TRBD2. This CDR3 region has 13 residues. V lost 6 bases to trimming and J lost 2 bases; unmatched junction nucleotides: 2. The V gene's germline CDR1 is SNHLY and CDR2 FYNNEI. CDR3 bases: TGTGCCAGCAGGCCTAGCGGGCAAGAGACCCAGTACTTC. The encoded protein is CASRPSGQETQYF.

This clonotype was seen once. An end of the junction does not agree with germline; a read error may underlie this. The chain couples TRBV24-1 to TRBJ2-3, with 7 bases lining up with TRBD2. The CDR3 has 15 residues. Germline CDR1 reads KGHDR; CDR2 reads SFDVKD. This chain's CDR3 is CAASDPLAATDTQYF. Written as DNA, the CDR3 is TGTGCCGCCAGTGATCCCCTAGCGGCTACAGATACGCAGTATTTT.

The rearrangement uses TRBV6-2 or TRBV6-3 and TRBJ2-3, with a weak D call TRBD1 (5 bases). Trimming cost V 4 bases and J 1 base, with 9 bases left between them. Germline-derived CDR1 and CDR2 are MNHEY and SVGEGT. This CDR3 contains 14 residues. CDR3 amino acids: CASSSGSRTDTQYF. The DNA of the CDR3 is TGTGCCAGCAGTTCAGGGTCGCGCACAGATACGCAGTATTTT.

This rearrangement joins TRBV5-8 to TRBJ1-6; D remains ambiguous. The CDR3 spans 15 residues. V lost 0 bases and J lost 10, with 14 bases in between. Per germline, CDR1 SGHTS and CDR2 YDEGEE. The CDR3 is CASSLVRGYQSPLHF. For the CDR3, the DNA is TGTGCCAGCAGCTTGGTAAGAGGGTATCAGTCACCCCTCCACTTT.

The chain is built from TRBV7-8 and TRBJ1-4; 7 positions agree with TRBD1. The CDR3 length is 18 residues. J lost 2 bases, V lost 1 base, and 10 bases had no gene match. The germline V gene encodes CDR1 SGHVS and CDR2 FQNEAQ. CDR3: CASSLGGGRGRTNEKLFF. In DNA, the CDR3 is TGTGCCAGCAGCTTAGGAGGTGGGAGGGGGCGGACTAATGAAAAACTGTTTTTT.

This sequence joins TRBV3-1 and TRBJ2-7; no firm D call. CDR3 length: 13 amino acids. The germline V gene has CDR1 LGHDT and CDR2 YNNKEL (reference sequence). V lost 1 base and J lost 5, with 9 bases in between. The CDR3 DNA is TGTGCCAGCAGCCAAGTTGGTTCTCACGAGCAGTACTTC. This codes for CASSQVGSHEQYF.

This chain links TRBV12-3 or TRBV12-4 with TRBJ2-6, with TRBD1 matching 9 bases. CDR3 length: 16 amino acids. After removal of 4 bases from V and 3 bases from J, the junction contained 4 bases not matched to a gene. The CDR3 DNA reads as TGTGCCAGCAGTTCTACAGGGGGCGGTGGGGCCAACGTCCTGACTTTC. Encoded protein: CASSSTGGGGANVLTF.

The chain has TRBV28 and TRBJ2-3; D not certain. The length of the CDR3 is 15 residues. Trimming cost V 1 base and J 5 bases, with 13 bases left between them. CDR1 is MDHEN and CDR2 is SYDVKM in the germline V gene. The CDR3 region is CASSLLGSRGDTQYF. CDR3 sequence (DNA): TGTGCCAGCAGTTTATTAGGCAGTCGAGGAGATACGCAGTATTTT. Full variable domain (rest looked up from reference TRBV28 and TRBJ2-3): DVKVTQSSRYLVKRTGEKVFLECVQDMDHENMFWYRQDPGLGLRLIYFSYDVKMKEKGDIPEGYSVSREKKERFSLILESASTNQTSMYLCASSLLGSRGDTQYFGPGTRLTVL.

As for this clonotype: One junction end does not reproduce the germline sequence, and a read error may be involved. The V call is TRBV7-9, the J call TRBJ2-3; D not resolved. The germline gives CDR1 SEHNR, CDR2 FQNEAQ (reference sequence). The CDR3 runs to 14 residues. The CDR3 DNA reads as TGTGCCAGCAGCTTAGGCAGGAACGGAGATGCGCAGTATTTT. This sequence encodes CASSLGRNGDAQYF.

This clonotype occurred many times. This chain joins TRBV4-3 and TRBJ1-2; the match to TRBD1 covers 9 bases. Germline V gene data show CDR1 as LGHNA and CDR2 as YSLEER. There are 15 residues in the CDR3. With 0 bases clipped from V and 5 bases from J, the junction kept 4 bases outside the gene matches. The CDR3 DNA reads as TGCGCCAGCAGCCAAGAGGTACAGGGGGCTTATGGCTACACCTTC. Translation: CASSQEVQGAYGYTF.